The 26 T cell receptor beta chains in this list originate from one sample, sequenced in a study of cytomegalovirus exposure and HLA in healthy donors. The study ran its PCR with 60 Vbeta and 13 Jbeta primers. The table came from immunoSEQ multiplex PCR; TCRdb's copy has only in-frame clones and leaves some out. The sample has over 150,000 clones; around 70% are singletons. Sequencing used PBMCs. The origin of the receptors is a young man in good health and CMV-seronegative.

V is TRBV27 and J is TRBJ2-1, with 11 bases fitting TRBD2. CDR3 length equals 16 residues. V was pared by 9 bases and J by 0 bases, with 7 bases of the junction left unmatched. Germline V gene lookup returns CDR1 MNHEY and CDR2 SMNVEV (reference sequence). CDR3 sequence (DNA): TGTGCCAGTAAATTAGCGGGGGGGCTCTCCTACAATGAGCAGTTCTTC. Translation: CASKLAGGLSYNEQFF.

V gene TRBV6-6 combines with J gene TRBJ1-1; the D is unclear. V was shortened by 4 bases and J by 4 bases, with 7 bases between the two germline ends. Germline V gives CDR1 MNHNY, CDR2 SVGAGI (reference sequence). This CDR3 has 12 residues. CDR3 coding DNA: TGTGCCAGCAGTTTGAGAGGCACTGAAGCTTTCTTT. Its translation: CASSLRGTEAFF.

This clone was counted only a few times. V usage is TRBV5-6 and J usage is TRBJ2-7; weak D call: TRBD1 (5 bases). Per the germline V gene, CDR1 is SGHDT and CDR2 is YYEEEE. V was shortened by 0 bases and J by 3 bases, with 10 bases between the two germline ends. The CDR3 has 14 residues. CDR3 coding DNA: TGTGCCAGCAGCTTGGTGGGGCAGGGCTACGAGCAGTACTTC. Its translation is CASSLVGQGYEQYF.

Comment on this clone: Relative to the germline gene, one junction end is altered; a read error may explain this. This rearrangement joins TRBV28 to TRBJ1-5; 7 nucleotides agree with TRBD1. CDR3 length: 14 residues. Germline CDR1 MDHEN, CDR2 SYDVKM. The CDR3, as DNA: TGTGCCAGCAGTTTGGGGGACAGCAATCAGCCCCAGAATTTT. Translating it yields CASSLGDSNQPQNF.

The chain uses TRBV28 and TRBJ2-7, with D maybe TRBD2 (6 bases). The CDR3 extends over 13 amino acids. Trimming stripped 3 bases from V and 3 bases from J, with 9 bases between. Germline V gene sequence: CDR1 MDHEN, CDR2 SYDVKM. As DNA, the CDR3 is TGTGCCAGCAGTTTTCAGGGAGGCTACGAGCAGTACTTC. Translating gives CASSFQGGYEQYF.

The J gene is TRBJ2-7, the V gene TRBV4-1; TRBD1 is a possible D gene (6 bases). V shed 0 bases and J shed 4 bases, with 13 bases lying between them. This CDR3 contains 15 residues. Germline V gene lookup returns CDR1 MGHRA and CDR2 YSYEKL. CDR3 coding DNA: TGCGCCAGCAGCCAAGAGGCTAGCAGGGGATACGAGCAGTACTTC. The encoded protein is CASSQEASRGYEQYF.

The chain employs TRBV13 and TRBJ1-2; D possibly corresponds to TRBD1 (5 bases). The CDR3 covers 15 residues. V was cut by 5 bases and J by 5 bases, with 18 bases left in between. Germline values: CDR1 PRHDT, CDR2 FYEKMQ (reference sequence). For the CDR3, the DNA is TGTGCCAGCAGCCCAATAGACAGACCCCTGTATGGCTACACCTTC. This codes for CASSPIDRPLYGYTF.

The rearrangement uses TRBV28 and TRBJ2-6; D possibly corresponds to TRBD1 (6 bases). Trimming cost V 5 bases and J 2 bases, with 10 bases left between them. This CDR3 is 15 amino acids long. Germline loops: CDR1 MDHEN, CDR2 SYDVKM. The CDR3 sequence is CASSPYRAGANVLTF. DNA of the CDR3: TGTGCCAGCAGTCCCTACAGGGCTGGGGCCAACGTCCTGACTTTC.

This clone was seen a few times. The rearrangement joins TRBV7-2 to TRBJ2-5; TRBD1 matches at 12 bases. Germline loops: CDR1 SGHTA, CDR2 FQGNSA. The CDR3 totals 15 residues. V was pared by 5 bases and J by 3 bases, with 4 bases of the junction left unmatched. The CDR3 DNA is TGTGCCAGCAGCAGGGACAGGGGGCGGGAAGAGACCCAGTACTTC. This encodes CASSRDRGREETQYF.

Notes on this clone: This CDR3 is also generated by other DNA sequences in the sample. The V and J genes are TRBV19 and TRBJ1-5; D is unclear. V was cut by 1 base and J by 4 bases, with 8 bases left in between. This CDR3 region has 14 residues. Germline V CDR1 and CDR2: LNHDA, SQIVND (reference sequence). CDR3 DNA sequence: TGTGCCAGTAGTATAGTGTCAGGTAATCAGCCCCAGCATTTT. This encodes CASSIVSGNQPQHF.

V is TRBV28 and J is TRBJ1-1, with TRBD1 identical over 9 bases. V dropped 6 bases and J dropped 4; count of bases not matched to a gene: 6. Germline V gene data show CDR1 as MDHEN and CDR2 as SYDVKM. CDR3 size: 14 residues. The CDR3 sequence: CASRPRTGVTEAFF. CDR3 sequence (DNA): TGTGCCAGCAGGCCTCGGACAGGGGTCACTGAAGCTTTCTTT.

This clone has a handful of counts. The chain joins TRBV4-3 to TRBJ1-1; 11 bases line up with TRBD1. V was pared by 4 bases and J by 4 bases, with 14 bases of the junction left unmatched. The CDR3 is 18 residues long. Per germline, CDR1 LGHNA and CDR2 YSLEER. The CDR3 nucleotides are TGCGCCAGCAGCCGAAGGGGTTGGACAGGGGGCTTAGGCACTGAAGCTTTCTTT. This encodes CASSRRGWTGGLGTEAFF.

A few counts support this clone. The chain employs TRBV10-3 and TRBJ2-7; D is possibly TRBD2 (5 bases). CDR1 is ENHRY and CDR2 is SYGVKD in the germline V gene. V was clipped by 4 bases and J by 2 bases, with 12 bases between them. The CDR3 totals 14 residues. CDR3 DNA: TGTGCCATCAGTGTAGGGAGCCGACCCTACGAGCAGTACTTC. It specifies CAISVGSRPYEQYF.

The CDR3: CASSLNTGELFF. CDR3 coding DNA: TGTGCCAGCAGCCTGAACACCGGGGAGCTGTTTTTT. The gene calls are TRBV11-1 and TRBJ2-2, with D uncertain. This CDR3 contains 12 residues. CDR1 and CDR2 (germline): SGHAT, FQDESV (reference sequence). V was cut by 5 bases and J by 1 base, with 2 bases left in between.

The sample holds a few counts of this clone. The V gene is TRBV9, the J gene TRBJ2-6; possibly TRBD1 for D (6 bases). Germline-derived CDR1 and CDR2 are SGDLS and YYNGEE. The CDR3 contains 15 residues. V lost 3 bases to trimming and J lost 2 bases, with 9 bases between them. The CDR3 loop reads CASSEQGAGANVLTF. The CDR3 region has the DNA TGTGCCAGCAGCGAACAGGGAGCTGGGGCCAACGTCCTGACTTTC.

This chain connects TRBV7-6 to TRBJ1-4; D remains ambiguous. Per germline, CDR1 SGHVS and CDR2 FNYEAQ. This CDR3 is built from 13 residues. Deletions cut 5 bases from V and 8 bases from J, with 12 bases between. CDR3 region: CASSPRPFEKLFF. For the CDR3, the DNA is TGTGCCAGCAGCCCCAGGCCCTTCGAAAAACTGTTTTTT.

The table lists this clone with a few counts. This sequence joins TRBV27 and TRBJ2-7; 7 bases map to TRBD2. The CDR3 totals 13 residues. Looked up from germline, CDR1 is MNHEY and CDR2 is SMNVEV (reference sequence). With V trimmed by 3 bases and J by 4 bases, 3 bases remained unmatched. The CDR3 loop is CASSLGRVYEQYF. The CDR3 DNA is TGTGCCAGCAGTTTGGGGAGGGTGTACGAGCAGTACTTC.

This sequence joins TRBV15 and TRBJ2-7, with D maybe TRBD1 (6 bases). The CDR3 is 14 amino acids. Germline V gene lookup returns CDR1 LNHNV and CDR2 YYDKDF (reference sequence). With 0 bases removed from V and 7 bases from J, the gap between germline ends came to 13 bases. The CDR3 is CATSRDTGSVEQYF. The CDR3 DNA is TGTGCCACCAGCAGAGATACAGGGTCAGTTGAGCAGTACTTC.

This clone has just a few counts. CDR3 in amino acids: CASSSRTGGEAEAFF. CDR3 in DNA: TGCGCCAGCAGCTCCCGGACAGGGGGCGAGGCTGAAGCTTTCTTT. V is TRBV5-1 and J is TRBJ1-1, with 11 nucleotides matching TRBD1. The CDR3 length is 15 residues. Germline CDR1 is SGHRS and CDR2 is YFSETQ. The V segment lost 3 bases and the J segment 6 bases; nucleotides outside the gene matches: 7.

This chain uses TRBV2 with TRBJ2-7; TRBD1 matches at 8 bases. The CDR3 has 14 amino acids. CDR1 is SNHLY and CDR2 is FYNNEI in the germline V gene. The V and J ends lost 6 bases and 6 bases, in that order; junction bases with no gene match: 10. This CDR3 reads CASSPRQGMREQYF. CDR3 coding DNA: TGTGCCAGCAGCCCCAGACAGGGGATGCGCGAGCAGTACTTC.

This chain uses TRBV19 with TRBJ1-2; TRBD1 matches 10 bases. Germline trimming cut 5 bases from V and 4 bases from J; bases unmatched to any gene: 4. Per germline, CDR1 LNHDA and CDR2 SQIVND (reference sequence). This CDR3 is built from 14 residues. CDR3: CASSPRQGAYGYTF. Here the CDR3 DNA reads TGTGCCAGTAGTCCCCGACAGGGGGCCTATGGCTACACCTTC. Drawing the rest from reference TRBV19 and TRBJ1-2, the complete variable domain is DGGITQSPKYLFRKEGQNVTLSCEQNLNHDAMYWYRQDPGQGLRLIYYSQIVNDFQKGDIAEGYSVSREKKESFPLTVTSAQKNPTAFYLCASSPRQGAYGYTFGSGTRLTVV.

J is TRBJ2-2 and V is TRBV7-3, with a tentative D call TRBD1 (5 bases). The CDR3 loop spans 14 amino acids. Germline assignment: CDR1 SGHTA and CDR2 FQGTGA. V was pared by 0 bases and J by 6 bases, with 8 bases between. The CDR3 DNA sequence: TGTGCCAGCAGCTTAACCTGGACATCCGGGGAGCTGTTTTTT. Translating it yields CASSLTWTSGELFF.

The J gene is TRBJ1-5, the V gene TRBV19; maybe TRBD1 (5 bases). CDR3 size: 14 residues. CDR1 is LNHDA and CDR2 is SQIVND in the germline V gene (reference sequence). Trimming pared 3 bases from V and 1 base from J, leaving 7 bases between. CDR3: CASSMGLSNQPQHF. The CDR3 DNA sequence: TGTGCCAGTAGTATGGGACTGAGCAATCAGCCCCAGCATTTT.

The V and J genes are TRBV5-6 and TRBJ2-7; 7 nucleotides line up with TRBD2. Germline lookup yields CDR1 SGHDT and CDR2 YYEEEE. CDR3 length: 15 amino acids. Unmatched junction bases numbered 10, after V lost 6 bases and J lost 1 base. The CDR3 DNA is TGTGCCAGCAACACCGGGGGGAGTTCATCCTACGAGCAGTACTTC. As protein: CASNTGGSSSYEQYF.

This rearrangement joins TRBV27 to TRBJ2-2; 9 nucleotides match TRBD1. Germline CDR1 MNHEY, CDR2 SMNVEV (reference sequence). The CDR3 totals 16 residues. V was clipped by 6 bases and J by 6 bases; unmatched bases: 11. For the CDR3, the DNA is TGTGCCAGCAGACTGGGACAGGGCGGCTACTCCGGGGAGCTGTTTTTT. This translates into CASRLGQGGYSGELFF.

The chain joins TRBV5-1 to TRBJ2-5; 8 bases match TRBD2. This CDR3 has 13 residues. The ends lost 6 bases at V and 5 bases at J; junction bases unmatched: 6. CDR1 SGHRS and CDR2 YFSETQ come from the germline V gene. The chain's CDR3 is CASNRGGVETQYF. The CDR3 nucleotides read TGCGCCAGCAACCGGGGGGGTGTTGAGACCCAGTACTTC.